The text below deals with one T cell receptor (beta chain). The data originate from a study of shared clonotypes between healthy human individuals. V shed 4 bases and J shed 0 bases, with 13 bases lying between them. Germline values: CDR1 SGHNT, CDR2 YYREEE (reference sequence). The CDR3 contains 15 residues. Sorted subsets were amplified in replicate PCRs using 200 ng DNA, 30,000 to 35,000 T cell genomes. Repertoires were generated with immunoSEQ multiplex PCR, while TCRdb's copy carries only in-frame clones and drops some. The data show 550,000 to 850,000 clones, under 80% seen once. The specimen was memory CD4+ T cells sorted from blood. This sample's subset: CD45RA-negative fraction. The chain uses TRBV5-4 and TRBJ1-1; D ambiguous. The TCR originated in a woman in her twenties or thirties in good health. CDR3 sequence: CASSPELTLNTEAFF. CDR3 DNA sequence: TGTGCCAGCAGCCCCGAACTTACACTGAACACTGAAGCTTTCTTT.